This T cell receptor beta chain was recovered during a study of CD8 T cells in ankylosing spondylitis. Notes on the study in general: Reported data indicate significant enrichment of disease-linked clones within matched ankylosing spondylitis synovial fluid. Past research had described some motif variants in reactive arthritis synovial fluid and blood. The study identified a TCR beta motif of 7 or 8 highly homologous variants that appeared characteristic of ankylosing spondylitis blood. Disease-linked clones displayed a CD8+ phenotype and appeared relatively rarely in peripheral blood.

This clonotype was observed many times. No antigen is known for it. Scientists made TCR beta libraries using quantitative 5'-RACE with molecular barcodes. MiXCR, applied by TCRdb to the 5' RACE reads, yields one record per CDR3 protein. The data contain a few hundred thousand distinct CDR3 sequences, 20% to 25% of them singletons. This TCR was sampled from a male donor with ankylosing spondylitis. The sequencing sample was made of blood, either unsorted or a sorted T cell fraction (not recorded which).

The CDR3 loop reads CASSWAVSSYNEQFF. CDR3 in DNA: TGCGCCAGCAGCTGGGCGGTTAGCTCCTACAATGAGCAGTTCTTC. The chain employs TRBV5-1 and TRBJ2-1; D unclear. V dropped 3 bases and J dropped 0 bases, with 10 bases sitting between them. The germline CDR1 and CDR2 sequences are SGHRS and YFSETQ. The CDR3 has 15 amino acids.